This T cell receptor (beta chain) is from a study of human thymus T cells (TCRdb year 2020). Describing the broader study: TCR alpha and beta repertoires from roughly eight infant thymus samples and a few related peripheral blood samples were characterized in the study. The cohort included more than 5 male and a couple of female infants, with donor ages spanning 7 to 244 days. Results and caveats for the whole study, not just this receptor: Thymus samples yielded on average about 810,000 unique TCRB clonotypes, compared with 75,000 to 100,000 from blood samples. V and J gene segment usage appeared biased in both thymic and peripheral blood repertoires.

At the junction V is shortened by 6 bases and J by 4 bases, with 25 bases in between. The germline V gene provides CDR1 MDHEN and CDR2 SYDVKM. Reading from cysteine to phenylalanine, the CDR3 counts 17 amino acids. Just CDR3 DNA is preserved here, 51 bases in frame from base 1. Immunologically healthy infants undergoing open corrective cardiac surgery for congenital heart defects in Finland were used as donors. During surgery, a small about 0.5-1 mL aliquot of peripheral blood was collected from four of the eight donors. For the blood samples, genomic DNA was extracted from all available leukocytes instead of from a set number of cells. ACK lysis buffer was used to remove erythrocytes from the blood, and the remaining leukocytes were kept as pellets at -70 degrees C. A QIAsymphony instrument was used to extract genomic DNA from the frozen cell pellets. Worth noting for this clone: There is no known antigen for this receptor. Base qualities are not at hand, and no much larger clone is one base apart.

The immunoSEQ multiplex PCR assay was used to amplify the TCRB and TCRAD loci from a standardized amount of quality-controlled genomic DNA. The amplicons spanned the V(D)J region and were long enough to cover the CDR3 and allow V and J genes to be identified. Through the commercial immunoSEQ service, the amplicons were sequenced on an Illumina platform. As for the original processing: Corrections for primer bias and sequencing errors followed previously described methods, while TCRAD and TCRB definitions were based on the IMGT database. Repertoires were analysed with immunoSEQ Analyzer 3.0 and VDJTools, covering basic statistics, V/J segment usage, diversity estimates, rarefaction and pairwise overlap. Diversity was estimated using the Chao1, ChaoE, Efron-Thisted, Shannon and inverse Simpson indices, and was also estimated on datasets down-sampled to the size of the smallest sample. Repertoire overlap used strict matching of CDR3 nucleotide sequence, V gene and J gene, with Jaccard-based multidimensional scaling clustering. This immuneACCESS table, as held by TCRdb, lists in-frame sequences with V and J called but not all clones. Of the missing ones, under half trace to an unresolved V gene in checked studies; the others have no known cause. The V and J calls and clone size were taken over from that table, and D and trimming were inferred from the DNA. The sample has 45,000 to 50,000 clones on record, roughly 94% of them singletons. The top ten clones comprise approximately 0.15% of the sample.

The sequencing sample was made of blood. The receptor comes from a girl in the first two years of life with a congenital heart defect but otherwise immunologically healthy. This chain joins TRBV28 to TRBJ2-7; the D call is possibly TRBD1 or TRBD2, each sharing 5 bases. The bases are TGTGCCAGCAGAGGTCTCGCCGGGACCCCTAGCCGGTACGAGCAGTACTTC. Its translation is CASRGLAGTPSRYEQYF.